A selection of T cell receptor beta chains follows, all from one sample in a study of regulatory T cells in long-lasting Graves disease. TCRdb ran MiXCR on the multiplex PCR reads and lists one entry per CDR3 protein. The sample has more than 300,000 distinct CDR3 sequences, roughly 15% seen once. The source was peripheral blood mononuclear cells (PBMCs), collected at new diagnosis, from a patient treated with antithyroid drugs. The receptors originated from a female donor with Graves disease. CDR3s include the opening cysteine and the closing phenylalanine or tryptophan. The D gene is left open where the match is weak. Clone size, where shown, is once, few, many, or a class for clones that have expanded.

CDR3 protein	CDR3 DNA	clone size	V gene	J gene	D gene
CSATSSNYGYTF	TGCAGTGCTACGAGTTCTAACTATGGCTACACCTTC	.	TRBV20-1	TRBJ1-2	.
CSAPPRRDYNQPQHF	TGCAGTGCCCCCCCCCGCAGGGACTACAATCAGCCCCAGCATTTT	.	TRBV20-1	TRBJ1-5	.
CASSSGGPHNEQFF	TGTGCCAGCAGTTCAGGGGGCCCCCACAATGAGCAGTTCTTC	.	TRBV27	TRBJ2-1	TRBD1
CASSLGLHTGELFF	TGCGCCAGCAGCTTGGGACTGCACACCGGGGAGCTGTTTTTT	many	TRBV5-1	TRBJ2-2	.
CASRIDSHSYNEQFF	TGTGCCAGCAGAATCGACAGTCATTCCTACAATGAGCAGTTCTTC	many	TRBV27	TRBJ2-1	.
CASSYQEYEQYF	TGTGCCAGCAGTTATCAGGAATACGAGCAGTACTTC	many	TRBV6-5	TRBJ2-7	.
CASSPWDTGGEQYF	TGCGCCAGCAGCCCCTGGGACACCGGAGGGGAGCAGTACTTC	few	TRBV5-1	TRBJ2-7	.
CASSQGDREKNIQYF	TGCGCCAGCAGCCAGGGGGACAGAGAGAAAAACATTCAGTACTTC	.	TRBV4-1	TRBJ2-4	TRBD1
CASSFTHLSGNTIYF	TGTGCCAGCAGCTTTACACACCTATCTGGAAACACTATATATTTT	few	TRBV7-9	TRBJ1-3	.
CASSPPGQGSQPQHF	TGTGCCAGCAGTCCCCCGGGACAGGGGAGTCAGCCCCAGCATTTT	many	TRBV6-1	TRBJ1-5	TRBD1
CASSTQGSIKTEAFF	TGTGCCAGCAGTACTCAGGGGTCCATTAAAACTGAAGCTTTCTTT	many	TRBV6-1	TRBJ1-1	.
CASRSARTGGTDTQYF	TGTGCCAGCAGGTCAGCGAGGACAGGCGGCACAGATACGCAGTATTTT	many	TRBV6-1	TRBJ2-3	TRBD1
CASSLDARAFSTDTQYF	TGTGCCAGCAGCTTGGATGCTCGGGCCTTTAGCACAGATACGCAGTATTTT	many	TRBV5-6	TRBJ2-3	.
CASSLGGTSGDLGYNEQFF	TGTGCCAGCAGCTTAGGGGGGACTAGCGGGGACCTGGGGTACAATGAGCAGTTCTTC	few	TRBV5-6	TRBJ2-1	TRBD2
CASSPGTPYEQYF	TGTGCCAGCAGCCCCGGGACACCCTACGAGCAGTACTTC	many	TRBV11-2	TRBJ2-7	.
CASSSGGANTGELFF	TGTGCCAGCAGTTCAGGGGGCGCGAACACCGGGGAGCTGTTTTTT	many	TRBV28	TRBJ2-2	TRBD1
CASSFTGTGIYGYTF	TGTGCCAGCAGTTTCACCGGGACCGGGATTTATGGCTACACCTTC	many	TRBV27	TRBJ1-2	.
CAWGTGNEQYF	TGTGCCTGGGGGACAGGGAACGAGCAGTACTTC	many	TRBV30	TRBJ2-7	TRBD1
CATSEPGTGENIQYF	TGTGCCACCAGTGAGCCCGGGACAGGGGAAAACATTCAGTACTTC	many	TRBV24-1	TRBJ2-4	TRBD1
CASLPSGRRANTGELFF	TGTGCCAGCTTGCCTAGCGGGAGGAGGGCGAACACCGGGGAGCTGTTTTTT	many	TRBV27	TRBJ2-2	TRBD2
CASSLWDREFYGYTF	TGTGCCAGCAGCTTATGGGACAGAGAATTTTATGGCTACACCTTC	few	TRBV5-4	TRBJ1-2	TRBD1
CASSFLGQGTGEQYF	TGTGCCAGCAGTTTCCTCGGACAGGGGACAGGCGAGCAGTACTTC	.	TRBV6-2/TRBV6-3	TRBJ2-7	TRBD1
CAWSSTANTEAFF	TGTGCCTGGAGTAGTACAGCGAACACTGAAGCTTTCTTT	many	TRBV30	TRBJ1-1	.
CALGRTLPETQYF	TGTGCCCTCGGGAGAACCTTACCAGAGACCCAGTACTTC	.	TRBV7-9	TRBJ2-5	.
CAIRQTGPYEQFF	TGTGCCATCAGGCAAACAGGGCCCTATGAGCAGTTCTTC	.	TRBV10-3	TRBJ2-1	.
CASSLGGGGTDTQYF	TGTGCCAGCAGCTTAGGGGGGGGGGGGACAGATACGCAGTATTTT	.	TRBV7-2	TRBJ2-3	TRBD2
CARRTPGDANNEQFF	TGTGCCAGGAGAACTCCGGGCGATGCAAACAATGAGCAGTTCTTC	many	TRBV2	TRBJ2-1	.
CASSLSENNEKLFF	TGTGCCAGCAGCTTATCGGAAAATAATGAAAAACTGTTTTTT	many	TRBV7-8	TRBJ1-4	.
CASSYHGLNTEAFF	TGTGCCAGCAGTTACCACGGATTGAACACTGAAGCTTTCTTT	many	TRBV6-2/TRBV6-3	TRBJ1-1	.
CATSRDALEQSEAFF	TGTGCCACCAGCAGAGATGCTTTGGAACAGTCTGAAGCTTTCTTT	few	TRBV15	TRBJ1-1	.
CASSLSGREGEKLFF	TGTGCCAGCAGTTTAAGCGGTCGGGAGGGTGAAAAACTGTTTTTT	many	TRBV12-3/TRBV12-4	TRBJ1-4	.
CASSQTETHETQYF	TGCGCCAGCAGCCAGACAGAAACCCACGAGACCCAGTACTTC	many	TRBV4-1	TRBJ2-5	.
CASTRLAGAQGTQYF	TGTGCCAGCACCAGACTAGCGGGGGCACAAGGGACCCAGTACTTC	many	TRBV2	TRBJ2-5	TRBD2
CASSPTLTSRGGQYF	TGTGCCAGCAGCCCTACTCTAACCTCTCGGGGAGGGCAGTACTTC	many	TRBV12-3/TRBV12-4	TRBJ2-7	.
CASSLVQTGDYGYTF	TGTGCCAGCAGTTTAGTGCAGACGGGAGACTATGGCTACACCTTC	few	TRBV12-3/TRBV12-4	TRBJ1-2	.
CASSPPIPIGTRSPRREKLFF	TGTGCCAGCAGCCCCCCTATTCCGATAGGGACAAGATCCCCACGGCGTGAAAAACTGTTTTTT	.	TRBV11-3	TRBJ1-4	.
CASSPRRQGYGYTF	TGTGCCAGCTCACCAAGACGCCAGGGGTATGGCTACACCTTC	many	TRBV18	TRBJ1-2	.
CASKTIDSHSYEQYF	TGTGCCAGCAAGACGATAGACAGCCACTCCTACGAGCAGTACTTC	.	TRBV7-2	TRBJ2-7	.
CASRTTGGEQYF	TGTGCCAGCAGGACAACAGGGGGCGAGCAGTACTTC	many	TRBV28	TRBJ2-7	TRBD1
CASSSRVSTDTQYF	TGTGCCAGCAGTTCACGGGTCAGCACAGATACGCAGTATTTT	.	TRBV27	TRBJ2-3	.
CASSPAGTNNNEQFF	TGTGCCAGCAGCCCAGCAGGGACCAACAACAATGAGCAGTTCTTC	many	TRBV6-1	TRBJ2-1	.
CSALDSWSYNEQFF	TGCAGTGCCCTTGACTCGTGGTCCTACAATGAGCAGTTCTTC	many	TRBV20-1	TRBJ2-1	.
CASSLEVGGTEAFF	TGTGCCAGCAGCTTAGAGGTTGGAGGCACTGAAGCTTTCTTT	medium-sized	TRBV5-1	TRBJ1-1	.
CASRTSGGSSYEQYF	TGTGCCAGCAGGACTAGCGGGGGTAGCTCCTACGAGCAGTACTTC	many	TRBV2	TRBJ2-7	TRBD2
CASSQGATSFENEQFF	TGCGCCAGCAGCCAAGGGGCGACTAGCTTCGAAAATGAGCAGTTCTTC	few	TRBV4-3	TRBJ2-1	TRBD2
CASSIQQGAEDTQYF	TGTGCCAGCAGTATACAACAGGGGGCGGAAGATACGCAGTATTTT	.	TRBV12-3/TRBV12-4	TRBJ2-3	TRBD1
CASRPWSSYEQYF	TGTGCCAGCAGGCCGTGGAGTTCCTACGAGCAGTACTTC	many	TRBV28	TRBJ2-7	.
CASGPKQHSWDSPTNTEAFF	TGTGCTAGTGGTCCCAAACAACATTCCTGGGACAGCCCCACGAACACTGAAGCTTTCTTT	few	TRBV12-5	TRBJ1-1	TRBD1
CASSQDDLNTEAFF	TGCGCCAGCAGCCAAGACGACCTGAACACTGAAGCTTTCTTT	many	TRBV4-1	TRBJ1-1	.
CASSRAREQFF	TGTGCCAGCAGTCGGGCCCGTGAGCAGTTCTTC	.	TRBV12-3/TRBV12-4	TRBJ2-1	.
CSAATGRGTEAFF	TGCAGCGCCGCCACCGGGAGAGGCACTGAAGCTTTCTTT	many	TRBV29-1	TRBJ1-1	.
CASSRGTLPAETQYF	TGTGCCAGTAGTCGTGGAACTTTGCCGGCAGAGACCCAGTACTTC	many	TRBV19	TRBJ2-5	.